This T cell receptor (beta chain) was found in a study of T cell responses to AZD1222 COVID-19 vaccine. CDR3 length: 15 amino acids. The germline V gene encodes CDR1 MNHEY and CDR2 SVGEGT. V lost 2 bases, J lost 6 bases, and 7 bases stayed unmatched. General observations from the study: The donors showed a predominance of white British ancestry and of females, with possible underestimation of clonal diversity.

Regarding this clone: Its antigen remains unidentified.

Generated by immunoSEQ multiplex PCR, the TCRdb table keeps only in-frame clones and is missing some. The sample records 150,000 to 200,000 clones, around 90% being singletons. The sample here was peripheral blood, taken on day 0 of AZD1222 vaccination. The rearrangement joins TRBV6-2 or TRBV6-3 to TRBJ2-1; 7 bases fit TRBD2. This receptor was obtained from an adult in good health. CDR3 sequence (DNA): TGTGCCAGCAGTTACGAGGCGGGAGTTCTCAATGAGCAGTTCTTC. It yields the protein CASSYEAGVLNEQFF.